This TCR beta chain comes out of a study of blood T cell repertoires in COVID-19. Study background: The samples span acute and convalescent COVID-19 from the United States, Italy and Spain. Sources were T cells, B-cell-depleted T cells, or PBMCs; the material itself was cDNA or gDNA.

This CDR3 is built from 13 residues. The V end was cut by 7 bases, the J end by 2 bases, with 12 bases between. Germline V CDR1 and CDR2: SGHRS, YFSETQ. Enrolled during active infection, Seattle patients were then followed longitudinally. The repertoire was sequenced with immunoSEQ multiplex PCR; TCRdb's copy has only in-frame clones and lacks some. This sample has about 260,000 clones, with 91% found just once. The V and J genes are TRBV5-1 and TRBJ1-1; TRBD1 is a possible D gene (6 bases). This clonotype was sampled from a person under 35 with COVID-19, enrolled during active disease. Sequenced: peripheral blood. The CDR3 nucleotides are TGCGCCAGCGGGGGACACGGAAACACTGAAGCTTTCTTT. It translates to CASGGHGNTEAFF.